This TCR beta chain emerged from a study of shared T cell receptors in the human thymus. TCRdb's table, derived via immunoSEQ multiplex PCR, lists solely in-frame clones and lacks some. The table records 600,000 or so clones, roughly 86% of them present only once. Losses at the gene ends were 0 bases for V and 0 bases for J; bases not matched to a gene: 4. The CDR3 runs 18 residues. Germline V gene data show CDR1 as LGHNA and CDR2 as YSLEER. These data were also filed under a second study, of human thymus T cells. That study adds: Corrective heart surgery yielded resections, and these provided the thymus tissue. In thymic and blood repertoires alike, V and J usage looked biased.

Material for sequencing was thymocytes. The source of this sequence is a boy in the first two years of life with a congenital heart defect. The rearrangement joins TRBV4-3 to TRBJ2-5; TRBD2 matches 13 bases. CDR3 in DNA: TGCGCCAGCAGCCAAGATGGACTAGCGGGAGATTACCAAGAGACCCAGTACTTC. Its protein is CASSQDGLAGDYQETQYF.